Below, one T cell receptor (beta chain) is given with its context. A J-beta primer mix and a sample-barcoded 5' primer were used in a second PCR of roughly 6 to 11 cycles. TCRdb reanalysed the 5' RACE reads using MiXCR and keeps one entry per CDR3 protein. The table records fewer than 600,000 distinct CDR3 sequences, over 25% of them present only once. This entry belongs to a study of blood T cells in healthy people across ages. Germline CDR1 SGHTA, CDR2 FQGNSA. V was pared by 3 bases and J by 6 bases, with 11 bases between. The CDR3 consists of 13 residues. These same records also appear under a second study, on T cells of mothers and their children.

V usage is TRBV7-2 and J usage is TRBJ1-2; unclear D gene. The TCR sequence derives from a boy between 2 and 10 years old in good health. Sequencing was carried out using blood. The DNA for the CDR3 is TGTGCCAGCAGCTTGAACCCGGAAGATGGCTACACCTTC. Translated, it gives CASSLNPEDGYTF.